The clone carrying this T cell receptor (beta chain) came up a few times. The data derive from a study of Ad26.COV2.S vaccination and SARS-CoV-2 variants. Clones were read by immunoSEQ multiplex PCR, and TCRdb kept only the in-frame ones, dropping some. The table lists some 520,000 clones, around 88% of them singletons. Germline CDR1 and CDR2: SGHAT and FQNNGV. J was trimmed by 0 bases and V by 3 bases; bases with no gene match: 14. The CDR3 extends over 19 amino acids. Noted treatment: roughly 19 received Ad26.COV2.S at low or high dose, single or two shots; about five received placebo; per-sample allocation not given. Day 63 after the first vaccine or placebo injection was the time point for sampling.

The material was peripheral blood, obtained in a trial of Ad26.COV2.S vaccine versus placebo. The V and J genes are TRBV11-2 and TRBJ1-3; 7 nucleotides agree with TRBD1. The TCR was taken from a person between 18 and 65 years old who received the Ad26.COV2.S COVID-19 vaccine or a placebo. Here the CDR3 reads CASSFLPSRQGSSGNTIYF. CDR3 bases: TGTGCCAGCAGCTTCCTCCCATCCCGACAGGGAAGCTCTGGAAACACCATATATTTT.